This is a list of T cell receptor beta chains from one sample in a study of T cell repertoires in cytomegalovirus infection. For these receptors, no antigen is known. TCRdb reprocessed the reads via MiXCR and lists one record per CDR3 protein. Among roughly 90,000 distinct CDR3 sequences listed, around 32% were seen once. Source: CD8+ T cells from cultured PBMCs, taken from culture after CMV antigen stimulation. These receptors were taken from a human donor in good health (CMV status not recorded). Some clones in this sample may be carry-over from other donors' samples. CDR3s include the opening cysteine and the closing phenylalanine or tryptophan. A D gene is named only where the DNA matches it firmly. A clone size is listed for some rows: how often the clone was seen (once, few, many), or a class if it is expanded.

D gene	V gene	clone size	J gene	CDR3 DNA	CDR3 protein
TRBD1	TRBV7-3	.	TRBJ1-4	TGTGCCAGCAGCTTTGAAATTTCCAGGGGGCGGGCGTTTGAAAAACTGTTTTTT	CASSFEISRGRAFEKLFF
TRBD2	TRBV6-1	few	TRBJ2-5	TGTGCCAGCAGGCCCTCGGGGGGGCAGGGTGAGACCCAGTACTTC	CASRPSGGQGETQYF
.	TRBV18	.	TRBJ2-7	TGTGCCAGCTCACCACAGGACAACTCCTACGAGCAGTACTTC	CASSPQDNSYEQYF
.	TRBV6-1	many	TRBJ2-3	TGTGCCAGCAGTGAGGGGACCCTCTACACAGATACGCAGTATTTT	CASSEGTLYTDTQYF
.	TRBV7-3	.	TRBJ1-3	TGTGCCAGCAGCTTGACAGGAGCAACTGGAAACACCATATATTTT	CASSLTGATGNTIYF
.	TRBV10-3	.	TRBJ2-1	TGTGCCGCGGAGGGGAGTCTTGGTTACAATGAGCAGTTCTTC	CAAEGSLGYNEQFF
.	TRBV12-3/TRBV12-4	many	TRBJ1-2	TGTGCCAGCAGTTTACAGGGATGGGATCTCGTTGGCTACACCTTC	CASSLQGWDLVGYTF
TRBD1	TRBV2	once	TRBJ2-7	TGTGCCAGCAGTGAGCCGGGACAGGGGGTCGAGCAGTACTTC	CASSEPGQGVEQYF
.	TRBV28	many	TRBJ1-2	TGTGCCAGCAGCCTCCTATCAAAAGGATTTGGCTACACCTTC	CASSLLSKGFGYTF
.	TRBV7-6	.	TRBJ2-7	TGTGCCAGCAGCCGGGACCCAGCCGAGCAGTACTTC	CASSRDPAEQYF
TRBD1	TRBV5-1	few	TRBJ2-3	TGCGCCAGCAGCTTGGTAGGGACAGGGCTTCAAAGCACAGATACGCAGTATTTT	CASSLVGTGLQSTDTQYF
TRBD1	TRBV12-3/TRBV12-4	.	TRBJ1-2	TGTGCCAGCAGCGGGACAGATAACTATGGCTACACCTTC	CASSGTDNYGYTF
.	TRBV6-2/TRBV6-3	.	TRBJ1-2	TGTGCCAGCAGCCGAGACAGGTCGTATGGCTACACCTTC	CASSRDRSYGYTF
.	TRBV19	.	TRBJ2-5	TGTGCCAGTAGTATGAGGGACGGGGAGACCCAGTACTTC	CASSMRDGETQYF
TRBD2	TRBV20-1	many	TRBJ2-1	TGCAGTGCTAGAGACGGGACTAGCGGGGGAAAAGAGCAGTTCTTC	CSARDGTSGGKEQFF
.	TRBV19	many	TRBJ2-5	TGTGCCAGTAGTGAATCGCACAGTTTAGAGGGAATCATCCGGGAGACCCAGTACTTC	CASSESHSLEGIIRETQYF
.	TRBV29-1	.	TRBJ1-1	TGCAGCGTTGGGGCCGGGTCCGGCACTGAAGCTTTCTTT	CSVGAGSGTEAFF
TRBD2	TRBV7-6	many	TRBJ2-1	TGTGCCAGCAGCTCTTACGCGGCTAGCGGGGGTTACAATGAGCAGTTCTTC	CASSSYAASGGYNEQFF
.	TRBV5-5	.	TRBJ2-5	TGTGCCAGCAGCTTGGCCGGGACCCCCCAAGAGACCCAGTACTTC	CASSLAGTPQETQYF
.	TRBV6-9	.	TRBJ1-1	TGTGCCAGCAGTTATTCACAGGGTTCCACTGAAGCTTTCTTT	CASSYSQGSTEAFF
.	TRBV29-1	few	TRBJ2-6	TGCAGCGCTAGGGACACCTCTGGGGCCAACGTCCTGACTTTC	CSARDTSGANVLTF
TRBD1	TRBV7-8	many	TRBJ1-1	TGTGCCAGCAGCTCCCTGGGGGGGACAGCGATTTGGACTGAAGCTTTCTTT	CASSSLGGTAIWTEAFF
.	TRBV7-9	.	TRBJ2-3	TGTGCCAGCACCCAACCCGAGGGGTGGGGGGCAGATACGCAGTATTTT	CASTQPEGWGADTQYF